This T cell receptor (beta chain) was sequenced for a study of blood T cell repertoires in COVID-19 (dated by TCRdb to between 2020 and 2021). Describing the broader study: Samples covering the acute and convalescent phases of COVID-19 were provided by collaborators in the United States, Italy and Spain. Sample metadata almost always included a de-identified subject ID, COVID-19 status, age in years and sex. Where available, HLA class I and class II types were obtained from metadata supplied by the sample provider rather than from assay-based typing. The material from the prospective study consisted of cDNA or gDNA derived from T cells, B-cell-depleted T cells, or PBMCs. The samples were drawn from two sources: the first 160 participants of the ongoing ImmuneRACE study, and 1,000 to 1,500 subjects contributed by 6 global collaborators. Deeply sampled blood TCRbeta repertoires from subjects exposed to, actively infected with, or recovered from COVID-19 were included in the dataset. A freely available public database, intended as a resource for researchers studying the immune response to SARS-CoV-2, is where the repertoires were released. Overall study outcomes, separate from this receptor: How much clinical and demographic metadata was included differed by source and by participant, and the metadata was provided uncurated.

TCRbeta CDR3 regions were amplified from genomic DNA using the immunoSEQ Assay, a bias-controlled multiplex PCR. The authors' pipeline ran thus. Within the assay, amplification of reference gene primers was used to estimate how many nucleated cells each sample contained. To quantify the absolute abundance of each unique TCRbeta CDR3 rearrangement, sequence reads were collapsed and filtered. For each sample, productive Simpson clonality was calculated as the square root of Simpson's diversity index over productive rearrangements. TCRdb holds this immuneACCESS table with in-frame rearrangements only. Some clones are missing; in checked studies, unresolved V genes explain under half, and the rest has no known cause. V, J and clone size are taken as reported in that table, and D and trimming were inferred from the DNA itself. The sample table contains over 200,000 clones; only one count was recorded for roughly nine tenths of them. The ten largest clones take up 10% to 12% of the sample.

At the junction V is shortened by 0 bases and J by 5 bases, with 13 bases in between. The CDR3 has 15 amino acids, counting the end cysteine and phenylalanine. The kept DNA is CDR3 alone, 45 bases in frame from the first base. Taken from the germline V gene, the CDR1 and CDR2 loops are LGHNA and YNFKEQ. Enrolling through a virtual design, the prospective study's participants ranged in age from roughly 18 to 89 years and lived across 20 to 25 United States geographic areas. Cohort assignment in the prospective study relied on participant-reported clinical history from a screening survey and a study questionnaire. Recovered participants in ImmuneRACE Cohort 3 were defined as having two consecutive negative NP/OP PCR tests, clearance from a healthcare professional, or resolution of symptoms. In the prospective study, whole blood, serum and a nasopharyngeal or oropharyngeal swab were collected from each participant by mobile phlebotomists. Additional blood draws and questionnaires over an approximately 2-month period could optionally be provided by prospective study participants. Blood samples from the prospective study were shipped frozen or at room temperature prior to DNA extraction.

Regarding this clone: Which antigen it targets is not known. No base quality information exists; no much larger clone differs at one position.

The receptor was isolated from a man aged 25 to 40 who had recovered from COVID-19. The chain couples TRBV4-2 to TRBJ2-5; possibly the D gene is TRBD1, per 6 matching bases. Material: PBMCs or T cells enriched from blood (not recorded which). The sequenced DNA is TGTGCCAGCAGCCAAGAGGGGGCCGTCGGGGAGACCCAGTACTTC. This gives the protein CASSQEGAVGETQYF.